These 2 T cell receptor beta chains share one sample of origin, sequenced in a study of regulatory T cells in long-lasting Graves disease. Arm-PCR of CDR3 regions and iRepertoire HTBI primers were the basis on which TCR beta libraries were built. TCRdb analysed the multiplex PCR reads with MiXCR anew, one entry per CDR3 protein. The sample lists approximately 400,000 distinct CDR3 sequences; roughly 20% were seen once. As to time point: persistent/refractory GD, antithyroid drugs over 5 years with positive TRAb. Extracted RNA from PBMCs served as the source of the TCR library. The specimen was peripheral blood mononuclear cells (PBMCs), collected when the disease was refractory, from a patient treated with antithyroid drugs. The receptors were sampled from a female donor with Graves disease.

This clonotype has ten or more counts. CDR3 in DNA: TGTGCCAGCAGCCGCAGCCCCGAAAAACTGTTTTTT. It is translated as CASSRSPEKLFF. This chain uses TRBV3-1 with TRBJ1-4; the D is unclear. The germline gives CDR1 LGHDT, CDR2 YNNKEL (reference sequence). V lost 4 bases, J lost 8 bases, and 8 bases lay in between. The CDR3 consists of 12 residues.

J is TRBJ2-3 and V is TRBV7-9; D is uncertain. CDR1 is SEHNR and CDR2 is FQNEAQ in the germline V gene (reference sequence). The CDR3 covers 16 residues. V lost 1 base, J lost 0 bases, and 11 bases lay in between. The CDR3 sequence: CASSLGPRTSTDTQYF. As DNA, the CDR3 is TGTGCCAGCAGCTTAGGGCCTAGAACTAGCACAGATACGCAGTATTTT.